Included here is one T cell receptor (beta chain) sequence, with context. The sample is drawn from a study of blood T cell repertoires in COVID-19. Study-wide background: COVID-19 samples collected from the United States, Italy and Spain covered acute and convalescent phases. From T cells, B-cell-depleted T cells, or PBMCs came the material, which was cDNA or gDNA.

The CDR3 length is 14 residues. V was shortened by 5 bases and J by 5 bases, with 15 bases between the two germline ends. Germline V gives CDR1 MNHEY, CDR2 SMNVEV (reference sequence). Study processing details: Reference gene primer amplification in the assay estimated nucleated cell counts. Generated by immunoSEQ multiplex PCR, the TCRdb table keeps only in-frame clones and is missing some. The D gene and trimming were derived from the DNA, and the V and J assignments and clone size from that table. In the table there are over 120,000 clones, about 92% of which are singletons. The rearrangement links TRBV27 to TRBJ2-5; D is possibly TRBD1 (5 bases). Sequenced: peripheral blood. The clonotype originates from a human donor in a cohort sampled during active COVID-19. The CDR3 coding sequence is TGTGCCAGCAGTATAACAGGTTTTACTGAGACCCAGTACTTC. Translated: CASSITGFTETQYF.